These 6 T cell receptor beta chains came from one sample sequenced in a study of cytomegalovirus exposure and HLA in healthy donors. Produced via immunoSEQ multiplex PCR; TCRdb's table is partial and in-frame only. The table records roughly 200,000 clones, around nine tenths of them present only once. The sequencing sample was made of PBMCs. All receptors come from a young man in good health and CMV-seropositive.

The rearrangement joins TRBV4-1 to TRBJ2-7; unclear D gene. Germline V gene sequence: CDR1 MGHRA, CDR2 YSYEKL. Trimming cost V 0 bases and J 2 bases, with 5 bases left between them. The CDR3 runs 13 residues. CDR3 coding DNA: TGCGCCAGCAGCCAAGACCGGGCCTACGAGCAGTACTTC. Its protein is CASSQDRAYEQYF.

The chain carries TRBV7-9 and TRBJ2-1; weak D call: TRBD2 (6 bases). This CDR3 region has 17 residues. In germline, CDR1 is SEHNR, CDR2 FQNEAQ (reference sequence). V dropped 3 bases and J dropped 0 bases, with 15 bases sitting between them. Here the CDR3 reads CASSFGGVTASYNEQFF. CDR3 sequence (DNA): TGTGCCAGCAGCTTCGGGGGAGTGACAGCCTCCTACAATGAGCAGTTCTTC.

J is TRBJ1-2 and V is TRBV6-5; D remains ambiguous. CDR3 length: 15 residues. Germline values: CDR1 MNHEY, CDR2 SVGAGI. V was clipped by 6 bases and J by 5 bases, with 19 bases between them. The CDR3 region is CASSPPGVAQYGYTF. Here the CDR3 DNA reads TGTGCCAGCAGCCCACCCGGGGTGGCGCAATATGGCTACACCTTC.

This chain joins TRBV19 and TRBJ2-3; 7 nucleotides match TRBD2. This CDR3 spans 13 amino acids. The V and J ends lost 6 bases and 2 bases, in that order; junction bases with no gene match: 2. In germline, CDR1 is LNHDA, CDR2 SQIVND (reference sequence). The CDR3: CASSGDYTDTQYF. The CDR3 nucleotides read TGTGCCAGTAGCGGGGACTACACAGATACGCAGTATTTT.

The chain joins TRBV9 to TRBJ1-1; tentative D call: TRBD1 (6 bases). V lost 2 bases and J 3 bases, leaving 11 bases between the germline ends. CDR1 and CDR2 from the germline V gene are SGDLS and YYNGEE. This CDR3 is built from 14 residues. The CDR3 bases are TGTGCCAGCAGCGTGGGGACACTCGACACTGAAGCTTTCTTT. It specifies CASSVGTLDTEAFF.

This chain links TRBV18 with TRBJ2-5; no clear D gene. The CDR3 runs to 15 residues. The V gene's germline CDR1 is KGHSH and CDR2 LQKENI. V was trimmed by 0 bases and J by 5 bases, leaving 13 bases between them. The CDR3 bases are TGTGCCAGCTCACCACCTTGGACGGTGGGTGAGACCCAGTACTTC. Translation gives CASSPPWTVGETQYF.